This passage covers 24 T cell receptor beta chains from one sample sequenced in a study of Graves' ophthalmopathy and Graves' hyperthyroidism. Beta-chain TCR CDR3 regions were amplified from RNA transcripts. HTBI-primed first-round RT-PCR preceded second-round multiplex PCR. TCRdb reanalysed the multiplex PCR reads using MiXCR and keeps one entry per CDR3 protein. The profile shows about 740,000 distinct CDR3 sequences, approximately 40% of them singletons. Sample: peripheral blood. The receptors were sampled from an adult man with Graves' ophthalmopathy.

The gene calls are TRBV24-1 and TRBJ2-5; TRBD1 matches at 12 bases. The CDR3 length is 14 residues. Germline V lookup: CDR1 KGHDR, CDR2 SFDVKD. Trimming took 3 bases from V and 7 from J; bases not matched to a gene: 2. The CDR3 bases are TGTGCCACCAGTGATGGGACAGGGGGCGGGACCCAGTACTTC. Translated: CATSDGTGGGTQYF.

The chain joins TRBV29-1 to TRBJ2-2; 8 nucleotides agree with TRBD1. The CDR3 has 13 amino acids. V gave up 7 bases and J gave up 4 bases; unmatched junction bases: 5. Germline loops: CDR1 SQVTM, CDR2 ANQGSEA. CDR3 bases: TGCAGCGGAGCGACAGGGGCCACCGGGGAGCTGTTTTTT. Protein: CSGATGATGELFF.

The CDR3, as DNA: TGTGCCAGCAGCGAGCTAGGGATGAACACTGAAGCTTTCTTT. It translates to CASSELGMNTEAFF. This sequence joins TRBV5-4 and TRBJ1-1; D ambiguous. Germline V gives CDR1 SGHNT, CDR2 YYREEE (reference sequence). Trimming shortened V by 4 bases and J by 0 bases, and 10 bases separated the two germline ends. The CDR3 is 14 residues long.

This chain connects TRBV3-1 to TRBJ1-1; TRBD1 agrees at 8 bases. This CDR3 has 14 amino acids. Germline lookup yields CDR1 LGHDT and CDR2 YNNKEL (reference sequence). Trimming removed 5 bases from V and 7 bases from J; junction bases left unmatched: 9. CDR3 sequence: CASSNDRGAGEAFF. CDR3 in DNA: TGTGCCAGCAGCAACGACAGGGGCGCAGGTGAAGCTTTCTTT.

This clonotype was detected a few times. This chain joins TRBV7-9 and TRBJ1-5; 7 bases are shared with TRBD1. The V gene's germline CDR1 is SEHNR and CDR2 FQNEAQ (reference sequence). V gave up 4 bases and J gave up 4 bases; unmatched junction bases: 10. The CDR3 runs 16 residues. The CDR3 spells CASSSSQDRSNQPQHF. In DNA, the CDR3 is TGTGCCAGCAGCTCGTCCCAGGACAGGTCAAATCAGCCCCAGCATTTT.

In the case of this clonotype: A clone one base away is much larger, so this may be a read error. The conserved phenylalanine or tryptophan is not found at the CDR3 terminus, so this likely reflects a read error. This chain connects TRBV29-1 to TRBJ1-2, with D possibly being TRBD1 (6 bases). Germline V lookup: CDR1 SQVTM, CDR2 ANQGSEA. V was trimmed by 7 bases and J by 5 bases, leaving 14 bases between them. The length of the CDR3 is 12 residues. This CDR3 is CSATGAGYGYTL. CDR3 nucleotides: TGCAGCGCGACGGGGGCAGGGTATGGCTACACCCTC.

This clonotype was observed many times. The chain employs TRBV7-2 and TRBJ1-2, with 11 bases identical to TRBD1. J lost 7 bases, V lost 3 bases, and 10 bases had no gene match. Looked up from germline, CDR1 is SGHTA and CDR2 is FQGNSA. The CDR3 is made up of 16 amino acids. The CDR3 DNA reads TGTGCCAGCAGCTTCAGGACAGGGGGCGCGCAGGGTGGCTACACCTTC. It yields the protein CASSFRTGGAQGGYTF.

A word on this clonotype: One end of the junction is discordant with germline, which a read error may explain. This sequence joins TRBV10-3 and TRBJ1-1; D may be TRBD1 (6 bases). Germline values: CDR1 ENHRY, CDR2 SYGVKD. The CDR3 extends over 16 amino acids. The CDR3 sequence is CASSSRGGWMNTEAFF. As DNA, the CDR3 is TGTGCCAGCAGTTCCAGGGGAGGGTGGATGAACACTGAAGCTTTCTTT.

In the case of this clonotype: One junction end does not reproduce the germline sequence, and a read error may be involved. The chain has TRBV7-8 and TRBJ2-5; TRBD2 agrees at 12 bases. The CDR3 sequence is 15 residues long. CDR1 is SGHVS and CDR2 is FQNEAQ in the germline V gene. The CDR3: CTSSSLAGGQETQYF. For the CDR3, the DNA is TGTACCAGCAGCTCTCTAGCGGGGGGGCAAGAGACCCAGTACTTC.

V usage is TRBV15 and J usage is TRBJ1-5; 9 bases fit TRBD1. The V gene's germline CDR1 is LNHNV and CDR2 YYDKDF (reference sequence). The length of the CDR3 is 15 residues. Trimming cost V 5 bases and J 3 bases; bases outside gene matches: 5. Written as DNA, the CDR3 is TGTGCCACCAGCCCCTGGGACAGGGACAATCAGCCCCAGCATTTT. Translating it yields CATSPWDRDNQPQHF.

The rearrangement links TRBV5-1 to TRBJ1-1; 8 positions match TRBD1. The CDR3 is 13 amino acids. From germline, CDR1 is SGHRS and CDR2 YFSETQ. After removal of 0 bases from V and 9 bases from J, the junction contained 4 bases not matched to a gene. The CDR3 loop is CASSLARGRQAFF. As DNA, the CDR3 is TGCGCCAGCAGCTTGGCCAGGGGGCGCCAAGCTTTCTTT.

V is TRBV6-2 or TRBV6-3 and J is TRBJ2-2, with D maybe TRBD2 (5 bases). CDR1 and CDR2 (germline): MNHEY, SVGEGT. The CDR3 spans 14 residues. V dropped 6 bases and J dropped 4 bases, with 12 bases sitting between them. DNA for the CDR3: TGTGCCAGCAGCGAGACTACGGTCACCGGGGAGCTGTTTTTT. The encoded protein is CASSETTVTGELFF.

This clonotype was seen at least ten times. The rearrangement uses TRBV19 and TRBJ1-2; D gene ambiguous. The V end was cut by 3 bases, the J end by 7 bases, with 12 bases between. CDR3 length: 13 amino acids. The germline CDR1 and CDR2 sequences are LNHDA and SQIVND (reference sequence). CDR3 nucleotide sequence: TGTGCCAGTAGTATCAAGAGGGATTTTGGCTACACCTTC. It codes for CASSIKRDFGYTF.

This clonotype was observed at least ten times. The rearrangement links TRBV29-1 to TRBJ1-2; a weak D match, TRBD1 (5 bases). V gave up 7 bases and J gave up 4 bases, with 13 bases separating them. Germline lookup yields CDR1 SQVTM and CDR2 ANQGSEA. This CDR3 contains 12 residues. The CDR3 bases are TGCAGCGGACAGACAGATCCCTATGGCTACACCTTC. This sequence encodes CSGQTDPYGYTF.

Many counts were recorded for this clonotype. J is TRBJ2-7 and V is TRBV29-1; no firm D call. CDR1 and CDR2 (germline): SQVTM, ANQGSEA. This CDR3 spans 11 amino acids. V lost 3 bases and J lost 2, with 5 bases in between. The CDR3 DNA reads TGCAGCGTTGACCCTACCTACGAGCAGTACTTC. Protein: CSVDPTYEQYF.

The J gene is TRBJ2-5, the V gene TRBV25-1; the D call may be TRBD1 or TRBD2 (5 bases each). This CDR3 has 14 amino acids. Germline CDR1 reads MGHDK; CDR2 reads SYGVNS. Trimming stripped 4 bases from V and 5 bases from J, with 14 bases between. This chain's CDR3 is CASSGRGPGETQYF. The CDR3 DNA reads TGTGCCAGCAGTGGAAGGGGACCTGGGGAGACCCAGTACTTC.

The genes are TRBV7-2 and TRBJ2-7; 8 nucleotides match TRBD1. The germline CDR1 and CDR2 sequences are SGHTA and FQGNSA. The V segment lost 1 base and the J segment 3 bases; nucleotides outside the gene matches: 8. The CDR3 consists of 16 residues. The CDR3 DNA reads TGTGCCAGCAGCTTAGAGAGGGCAGGGGGCCACTACGAGCAGTACTTC. It specifies CASSLERAGGHYEQYF.

This chain links TRBV5-1 with TRBJ2-7; 7 bases are shared with TRBD1. Germline trimming cut 4 bases from V and 2 bases from J; bases unmatched to any gene: 6. In germline, CDR1 is SGHRS, CDR2 YFSETQ. The CDR3 is 14 residues long. CDR3 loop: CASSGQGVTYEQYF. DNA for the CDR3: TGCGCCAGCAGCGGGCAGGGGGTAACCTACGAGCAGTACTTC.

V is TRBV2 and J is TRBJ1-5, with 12 bases aligning to TRBD1. The germline V gene has CDR1 SNHLY and CDR2 FYNNEI. This CDR3 region has 15 residues. The ends lost 7 bases at V and 6 bases at J; junction bases unmatched: 7. DNA for the CDR3: TGTGCCAGCACCTGGGACAGGGGGCGAGGTCAGCCCCAGCATTTT. This translates into CASTWDRGRGQPQHF.

The V gene is TRBV11-1, the J gene TRBJ2-5, with TRBD2 identical over 12 bases. This CDR3 comprises 18 residues. The trim removed 2 bases at V and 0 bases at J, leaving 7 bases unmatched. Germline CDR1 reads SGHAT; CDR2 reads FQDESV (reference sequence). The CDR3 loop reads CASSLKRTSGVYQETQYF. In nucleotides, the CDR3 is TGTGCCAGCAGCTTAAAAAGGACTAGCGGGGTGTACCAAGAGACCCAGTACTTC.

This clonotype has at least ten counts. CDR3 DNA sequence: TGTGCCAGCAGCCGACATACAGGGGTGGAAGAGACCCAGTACTTC. This encodes CASSRHTGVEETQYF. The chain employs TRBV7-8 and TRBJ2-5; 7 bases are shared with TRBD1. The CDR3 is 15 amino acids. CDR1 and CDR2 from the germline V gene are SGHVS and FQNEAQ. Trimming removed 5 bases from V and 3 bases from J; junction bases left unmatched: 9.

The V and J genes are TRBV10-3 and TRBJ1-2; D is possibly TRBD1 (6 bases). The germline V gene has CDR1 ENHRY and CDR2 SYGVKD. This CDR3 contains 13 residues. V was shortened by 7 bases and J by 2 bases, with 11 bases between the two germline ends. The CDR3 DNA is TGTGCCATCACCAAGGGACACAACTATGGCTACACCTTC. It yields the protein CAITKGHNYGYTF.

This chain joins TRBV20-1 and TRBJ1-5; no firm D call. Germline V CDR1 and CDR2: DFQATT, SNEGSKA (reference sequence). V shed 0 bases and J shed 5 bases, with 14 bases lying between them. The CDR3 runs to 15 residues. The CDR3 reads CSARDLSRPYQPQHF. CDR3 DNA: TGCAGTGCTAGAGATCTCAGCAGGCCGTATCAGCCCCAGCATTTT.

Ten or more counts support this clonotype. The rearrangement uses TRBV10-3 and TRBJ2-5; D is perhaps TRBD1 or TRBD2 (5 bases each). The germline CDR1 and CDR2 sequences are ENHRY and SYGVKD. Trimming pared 10 bases from V and 5 bases from J, leaving 20 bases between. The CDR3 spans 14 residues. The CDR3 DNA is TGTGCCAGCAGGGAGAAGGGGACGTGGGAGACCCAGTACTTC. Translating gives CASREKGTWETQYF.